Described below is a single T cell receptor (beta chain) sequence and its context. Trimming left V 7 bases short and J 8 bases short, with 18 bases between. Germline CDR1 SGHTA, CDR2 FQGNSA. The CDR3 spans 14 residues. This entry comes from a study of blood T cell repertoires in COVID-19. Cohort 3 donors were reported recovered after two negative PCRs, clearance, or symptom resolution. The table came from immunoSEQ multiplex PCR; TCRdb's copy has only in-frame clones and leaves some out. The table shows approximately 260,000 clones, with 85% to 90% occurring only once. The TCR originated in a woman aged 55-75 years who had recovered from COVID-19. Sequencing input: PBMCs or T cells enriched from blood (not recorded which). The chain is built from TRBV7-2 and TRBJ2-1, with no clear D. The chain's CDR3 is CASTQDSLFDEQFF. CDR3 DNA sequence: TGTGCCAGCACCCAAGACTCCTTATTCGATGAGCAGTTCTTC.